One and the same sample provided the 10 T cell receptor beta chains below, sequenced in a study of blood T cell repertoires in COVID-19. Data came from immunoSEQ multiplex PCR; TCRdb stores just in-frame clones and leaves some out. The sample records around 68,000 clones, 75% to 90% being singletons. The material sequenced was peripheral blood. These TCRs come from a man in his fifties with acute or convalescent COVID-19.

This chain uses TRBV7-2 with TRBJ2-3; 7 bases agree with TRBD2. Per the germline V gene, CDR1 is SGHTA and CDR2 is FQGNSA. Germline trimming cut 7 bases from V and 3 bases from J; bases unmatched to any gene: 7. This CDR3 has 14 amino acids. The CDR3 DNA reads as TGTGCCAGCATGGTGGGAGGGCGGACAGATACGCAGTATTTT. Translation gives CASMVGGRTDTQYF.

This clone appeared once. This chain joins TRBV9 and TRBJ2-5; possibly TRBD2 for D (5 bases). The CDR3 totals 18 residues. Trimming removed 2 bases from V and 0 bases from J, with 20 bases in between. From germline, CDR1 is SGDLS and CDR2 YYNGEE. In DNA form, the CDR3 reads TGTGCCAGCAGCGTTGGGTTTTCGCGGGTGTCGTACCAAGAGACCCAGTACTTC. This sequence encodes CASSVGFSRVSYQETQYF.

The CDR3 DNA reads TGTGCCAGCAGCTTGGATTGGGGGCCCAATGAAAAACTGTTTTTT. This translates into CASSLDWGPNEKLFF. The rearrangement links TRBV5-8 to TRBJ1-4, with D perhaps TRBD1 (6 bases). CDR1 is SGHTS and CDR2 is YDEGEE in the germline V gene. CDR3 length: 15 amino acids. Trimming took off 0 bases at V and 5 bases at J, with 11 bases between the two ends.

The V call is TRBV7-2, the J call TRBJ1-1, with D possibly being TRBD1 (5 bases). The CDR3 spans 14 residues. The ends were cut back, 2 bases at V and 5 bases at J, with 12 bases in the middle. Germline V gene data show CDR1 as SGHTA and CDR2 as FQGNSA. CDR3 protein: CASSLSVAGTEAFF. As DNA, the CDR3 is TGTGCCAGCAGCTTATCCGTGGCAGGGACTGAAGCTTTCTTT.

Here the CDR3 reads CAVRDRSPTEAFF. CDR3 in DNA: TGTGCCGTCCGGGACAGGTCCCCCACTGAAGCTTTCTTT. This chain connects TRBV10-3 to TRBJ1-1, with 8 nucleotides matching TRBD1. The V and J ends lost 11 bases and 4 bases, in that order; junction bases with no gene match: 9. The CDR3 is 13 residues long. From germline, CDR1 is ENHRY and CDR2 SYGVKD.

The chain uses TRBV18 and TRBJ2-4; 9 bases are shared with TRBD1. Trimming removed 3 bases from V and 1 base from J; junction bases left unmatched: 7. CDR3 length: 17 residues. Germline V gene lookup returns CDR1 KGHSH and CDR2 LQKENI. This CDR3 reads CASSPLQGAGAKNIQYF. The CDR3 DNA is TGTGCCAGCTCACCTTTACAGGGGGCAGGCGCCAAAAACATTCAGTACTTC.

This chain joins TRBV27 and TRBJ2-5, with 9 bases identical to TRBD2. The J call may be in error: the DNA end matches TRBJ2-7 better. The length of the CDR3 is 14 residues. Per the germline V gene, CDR1 is MNHEY and CDR2 is SMNVEV (reference sequence). CDR3 nucleotides: TGTGCCAGCAGGCCGGGACTAGCAGAGTACGAGCAGTACTTC. Its protein is CASRPGLAEYEQYF.

This rearrangement joins TRBV7-6 to TRBJ2-3, with 9 bases identical to TRBD2. Germline V gene sequence: CDR1 SGHVS, CDR2 FNYEAQ. V shed 3 bases and J 0 bases; nucleotides not matched to a gene: 7. The CDR3 covers 17 residues. The CDR3 DNA is TGTGCCAGCAGCTTGATGGCTAGCGGGACGAGCACAGATACGCAGTATTTT. This encodes CASSLMASGTSTDTQYF.

The V and J genes are TRBV4-3 and TRBJ1-4; no clear D gene. The CDR3 consists of 16 residues. Trimming took off 0 bases at V and 3 bases at J, with 11 bases between the two ends. From germline, CDR1 is LGHNA and CDR2 YSLEER. CDR3 coding DNA: TGCGCCAGCAGCCAAGACCGGGGTATATCTAATGAAAAACTGTTTTTT. It yields the protein CASSQDRGISNEKLFF.

The chain links TRBV27 to TRBJ2-2; possibly TRBD2 for D (6 bases). In germline, CDR1 is MNHEY, CDR2 SMNVEV (reference sequence). Trimming took 5 bases from V and 0 from J, leaving 13 bases between them. The CDR3 consists of 16 residues. CDR3 sequence reads: CASSPRTTTNTGELFF. CDR3 sequence (DNA): TGTGCCAGCAGTCCTCGGACTACAACGAACACCGGGGAGCTGTTTTTT.